This record concerns one T cell receptor beta chain sequence. This clonotype was counted at least ten times. It has no known antigen specificity. The sample holds no much larger clone one base away, and base qualities are not on file. Library preparation employed 5' RACE. The instrument given in TCRdb is Illumina HiSeq 2500. A second roughly 7 to 11 cycle PCR used a sample-barcoded 5' primer and a J-beta primer mix. A template-switch 5' adaptor carrying 12 random nucleotides introduced a unique molecular identifier onto each TCR beta cDNA molecule. Each sample yielded at least 2.5 million CDR3-containing paired-end reads. First-strand cDNA was synthesized from all RNA with the Mint cDNA synthesis kit, primed by a TRBC-specific oligonucleotide. After uracil-DNA glycosylase treatment, a first 18-cycle PCR used universal primers M1SS and BC2_uni_R on all cDNA. The authors' pipeline ran thus. For normalization, 1 million high-quality reads were randomly selected from each sample, with every read carrying a distinct molecular identifier. Reads sharing molecular identifiers were discarded rather than binned into consensus sequences. MiTCR, with a Q25 quality threshold and the strictest error-elimination algorithm, was used for CDR3 identification, clonotype clustering and error correction. A nonparametric unseen species model with Euler transformation was used to estimate lower-bound total TCR beta diversity. TCRdb handled the public reads itself, with Q25 trimming in fastp and clone calling in MiXCR, and kept productive beta chains. Every entry covers one CDR3 protein and lists the most common genes and DNA from its rows. TCRdb, rather than the study authors, made the V and J calls. This sample gives 550,000 to 800,000 distinct CDR3 sequences in total; roughly 32% of them show up just once. The ten largest clones represent roughly 15% of the sample.

Per the germline V gene (reference sequence), DFQATT is the CDR1 and SNEGSKA is the CDR2. Including cysteine and phenylalanine, the CDR3 has 12 amino acids. The sequence is cut down to CDR3 DNA, 36 bases in frame from base 1. V gives up 5 bases and J gives up 4 bases, and the segment between their germline ends measures 10 bases. The donors were roughly 39 Caucasian individuals from Russia, aged roughly 6 to 95 years, who were systemically healthy. Approximately 11 milliliters of peripheral blood were drawn from each donor into EDTA-treated Vacutainer tubes. Ficoll-Paque density-gradient centrifugation was used to isolate PBMCs, with at least 6 million per sample. Total RNA, at least 6 micrograms per sample, was extracted from PBMCs with Trizol reagent. For every donor, an aliquot of PBMCs went through flow cytometry to measure the percentages of naive CD45RAhigh/CD27high T cells. These data belong to a study of blood T cells in healthy people across ages (dated by TCRdb to 2013 to 2016). For the study in its entirety: In model experiments, template switching captured roughly one uniquely barcoded TCR beta cDNA molecule for every two T cells. Using deep sequencing normalized with unique cDNA molecular identifiers, the study measured how TCR beta repertoire diversity changes with age. The donors were divided into four age groups: young (average around 15 years), middle-aged (about 40), aged (about 61) and long-lived (about 79). Donors of different ages were randomly distributed across sequencing lanes to avoid experimental bias. Two additional independent replicas of 1 million unique cDNA reads from the same blood draw were analyzed for two donors (one aged 18 to 30 and one aged 80 or older).

The investigation overall reported the following: The percentage of naive T cells measured by flow cytometry correlated strongly with observed TCR beta diversity. Estimates of total diversity from one million sequenced T cells were regarded as lower bounds and underestimates. As age increased, observed TCR beta diversity per million T cells dropped in a roughly linear way, and a significant reduction was already evident by age around 41. Because donor CMV infection status was unknown, age-related changes in expanded clonotypes were potentially confounded. Compared with the aged group, the long-lived group had more naive CD4+ T cells, fewer expanded clones and increased TCR diversity, suggesting age selection. Bulk unsorted PBMC profiling prevented conclusive comparison of naive and antigen-experienced compartments.

Sequenced sample: blood. In this chain, TRBV20-1 is recombined with TRBJ2-3; TRBD1 is perhaps the D gene, given 5 matching bases. This receptor was taken from a woman at least 80 years old in good health. Donor details come from another sample of the same person, matched by shared clones. The nucleotide sequence reads TGCAGTGCTTGGGGCGGATCAGATACGCAGTATTTT. This encodes CSAWGGSDTQYF.